This T cell receptor beta chain emerged from a study of post-analysis software for immune sequencing data. In the study overall: Relapsing-remitting, secondary progressive and progressive-relapsing multiple sclerosis courses were included. Broader study findings: TRBV5-6, TRBV5-1 and TRBV20-1 belonged to a set of roughly five TRBV segments that were more frequent in patients than controls. The authors found that F measure strongly co-clustered same-batch samples. Compared against controls, patients with multiple sclerosis displayed significantly lower normalized Chao1 diversity.

The authors incorporated unique molecular identifiers into the TCR beta cDNA libraries. Via MiXCR, TCRdb re-called the PCR reads, giving one row per CDR3 protein. The sample shows 820,000 or so distinct CDR3 sequences, approximately 53% of them seen only once. The ends were cut back, 4 bases at V and 4 bases at J, with 8 bases in the middle. The CDR3 covers 12 residues. Looked up from germline, CDR1 is DFQATT and CDR2 is SNEGSKA (reference sequence). On this clonotype: Its antigen is undetermined.

The specimen sequenced was blood. The V gene is TRBV20-1, the J gene TRBJ2-1, with a tentative D call TRBD2 (5 bases). The receptor's source is a girl aged 5-17 years with multiple sclerosis. In DNA form, the CDR3 reads TGCAGTGCTAATAGCGCTTACAATGAGCAGTTCTTC. It encodes CSANSAYNEQFF.